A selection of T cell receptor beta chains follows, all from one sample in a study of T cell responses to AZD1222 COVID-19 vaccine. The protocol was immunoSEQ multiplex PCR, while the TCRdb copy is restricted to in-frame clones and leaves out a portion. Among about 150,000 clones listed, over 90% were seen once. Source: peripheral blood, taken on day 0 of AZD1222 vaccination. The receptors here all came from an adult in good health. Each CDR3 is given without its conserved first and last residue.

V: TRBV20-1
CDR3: SASEASGYNEQF

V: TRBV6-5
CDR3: ASSTRASSGNTIY

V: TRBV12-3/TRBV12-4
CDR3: ASTLSRDTEAF

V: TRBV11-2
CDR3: ASSSPSGGVH

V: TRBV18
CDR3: ASSPQVGAGTEAF

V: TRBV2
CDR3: ASREGAPTEAF

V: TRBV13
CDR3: ASSWRVDQFMNTEAF

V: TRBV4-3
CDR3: ASSQDGISNQPQH

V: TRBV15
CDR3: ATSRGERGYT

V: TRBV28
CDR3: ASSIRGSGTEAF

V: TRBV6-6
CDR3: ASSNLQGVLQETQY

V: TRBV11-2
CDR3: ASSTTNAGSEAF

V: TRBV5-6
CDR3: ASSLMSGYT

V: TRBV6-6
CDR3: ASSGTSDTHQETQY

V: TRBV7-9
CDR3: ASSSQLTSVTDTQY

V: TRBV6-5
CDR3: ASRPGQRGGEQF

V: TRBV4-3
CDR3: ASSQSVPGGGEKLF

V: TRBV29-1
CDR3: SVRSRAVTEAF

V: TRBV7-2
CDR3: ASSLGAQGAGEAF

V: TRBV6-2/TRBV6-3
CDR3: ASSYFQGHWKETQY

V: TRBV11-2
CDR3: ASSPAGELF

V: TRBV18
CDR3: ASSPLDGGETQY

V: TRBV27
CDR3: ASSFLDTGELF

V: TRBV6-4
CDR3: ASSAALGSGANVLT

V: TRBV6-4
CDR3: ASSSQSTDTQY

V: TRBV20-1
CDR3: SASKAIQETQY

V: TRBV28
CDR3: ASRQTVDEQY

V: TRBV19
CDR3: ASTSGTYNEQF

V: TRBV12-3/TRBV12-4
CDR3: ASSDGYTEAF

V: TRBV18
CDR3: ASSDEQGAGKNIQY

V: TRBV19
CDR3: ASSGTLVGSYNSPLH

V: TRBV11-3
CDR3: ASSLTSGSYEQY

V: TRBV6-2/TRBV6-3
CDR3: ASSYGQYYGYT

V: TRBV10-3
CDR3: AISGGGITDTQY

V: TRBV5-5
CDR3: ASSLVGGQSNQPQH

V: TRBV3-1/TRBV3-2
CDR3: ASSQGLVSYNEQF

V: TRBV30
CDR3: AWSTGSGNQPQH

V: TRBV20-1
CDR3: SASPRGYGYT

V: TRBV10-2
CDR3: ASSESGGTDTQY

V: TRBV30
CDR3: AWGTQSSGNTIY

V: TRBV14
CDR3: ASSQELAGGSNEKLF

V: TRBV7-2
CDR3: ASSFRDTSYEQY

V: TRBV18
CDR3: ASSPLGQDNSPLH

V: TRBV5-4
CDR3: ASSPSGRSGTDTQY